These T cell receptor beta chains were read from a single sample in a study of shared clonotypes between healthy human individuals. The assay was immunoSEQ multiplex PCR, and TCRdb's table has in-frame clones only and misses some. The sample holds 330,000 or so clones, around 67% seen once. Specimen: memory CD4+ T cells sorted from blood. The origin of the receptors is a young man in good health. Both conserved end residues are part of each CDR3. The order of the fields is J gene, V gene, D gene, clone size, CDR3 protein, CDR3 DNA. A D gene is named only where the DNA matches it firmly. The listing skips clone size in some rows; elsewhere it reads once, few, many or a size class.

j_gene: TRBJ2-3
v_gene: TRBV5-1
d_gene: TRBD2
abundance: .
CDR3aa: CASSRQGTSGRYADTQYF
CDR3nt: TGCGCCAGCAGCCGGCAAGGGACTAGCGGGAGATATGCAGATACGCAGTATTTT

j_gene: TRBJ1-2
v_gene: TRBV11-2
d_gene: .
abundance: .
CDR3aa: CASSVQQGRYGYTF
CDR3nt: TGTGCCAGCAGCGTCCAACAGGGACGCTATGGCTACACCTTC

j_gene: TRBJ1-5
v_gene: TRBV4-1
d_gene: .
abundance: few
CDR3aa: CASSQGLHVGPQHF
CDR3nt: TGCGCCAGCAGCCAAGGGCTCCACGTTGGGCCCCAGCATTTT

j_gene: TRBJ2-1
v_gene: TRBV2
d_gene: TRBD1
abundance: once
CDR3aa: CASSATGTGGGEQFF
CDR3nt: TGTGCCAGCAGTGCCACCGGGACAGGGGGTGGTGAGCAGTTCTTC

j_gene: TRBJ1-3
v_gene: TRBV19
d_gene: .
abundance: .
CDR3aa: CASKTLGVNSGNTIYF
CDR3nt: TGTGCCAGCAAGACCCTTGGTGTAAACTCTGGAAACACCATATATTTT

j_gene: TRBJ1-1
v_gene: TRBV29-1
d_gene: .
abundance: once
CDR3aa: CSAAVQGGDTEAFF
CDR3nt: TGCAGCGCGGCCGTACAGGGAGGGGACACTGAAGCTTTCTTT

j_gene: TRBJ1-3
v_gene: TRBV2
d_gene: TRBD1
abundance: .
CDR3aa: CASSDGQGNSGNTIYF
CDR3nt: TGTGCCAGCAGTGATGGACAGGGGAACTCTGGAAACACCATATATTTT

j_gene: TRBJ2-1
v_gene: TRBV14
d_gene: TRBD2
abundance: .
CDR3aa: CASSRPGLAGYEQFF
CDR3nt: TGTGCCAGCAGCCGCCCGGGACTAGCGGGCTATGAGCAGTTCTTC

j_gene: TRBJ1-5
v_gene: TRBV28
d_gene: .
abundance: once
CDR3aa: CASRGANQPQHF
CDR3nt: TGTGCCAGCAGGGGGGCTAATCAGCCCCAGCATTTT

j_gene: TRBJ1-3
v_gene: TRBV30
d_gene: .
abundance: .
CDR3aa: CAWSVKDTIYF
CDR3nt: TGTGCCTGGAGCGTCAAGGACACCATATATTTT

j_gene: TRBJ1-2
v_gene: TRBV19
d_gene: .
abundance: few
CDR3aa: CASSLNGNYGYTF
CDR3nt: TGTGCCAGTAGCTTGAACGGCAACTATGGCTACACCTTC

j_gene: TRBJ2-2
v_gene: TRBV2
d_gene: .
abundance: .
CDR3aa: CASSNRADGELFF
CDR3nt: TGTGCCAGCAGTAATAGGGCGGACGGGGAGCTGTTTTTT

j_gene: TRBJ2-7
v_gene: TRBV7-3
d_gene: .
abundance: .
CDR3aa: CASSLRRGYEQYF
CDR3nt: TGTGCCAGCAGCTTACGACGGGGCTACGAGCAGTACTTC

j_gene: TRBJ1-1
v_gene: TRBV7-8
d_gene: TRBD1
abundance: .
CDR3aa: CASSVPRGQAFF
CDR3nt: TGTGCCAGCAGCGTACCCAGGGGGCAAGCTTTCTTT

j_gene: TRBJ1-2
v_gene: TRBV7-9
d_gene: .
abundance: few
CDR3aa: CASSLGTGLNYGYTF
CDR3nt: TGTGCCAGCAGCTTAGGAACAGGATTGAACTATGGCTACACCTTC

j_gene: TRBJ2-1
v_gene: TRBV11-2
d_gene: .
abundance: .
CDR3aa: CASSLDRGTGVQFF
CDR3nt: TGTGCCAGCAGCTTAGATCGCGGAACAGGAGTACAGTTCTTC

j_gene: TRBJ2-3
v_gene: TRBV2
d_gene: .
abundance: .
CDR3aa: CATAQGLGTDTQYF
CDR3nt: TGTGCCACCGCCCAGGGATTGGGCACAGATACGCAGTATTTT

j_gene: TRBJ2-7
v_gene: TRBV10-3
d_gene: .
abundance: .
CDR3aa: CAIIQGEQYF
CDR3nt: TGTGCCATCATCCAAGGAGAGCAGTACTTC

j_gene: TRBJ2-3
v_gene: TRBV2
d_gene: .
abundance: many
CDR3aa: CASSAVLDTDTQYF
CDR3nt: TGTGCCAGCAGTGCTGTGCTTGACACAGATACGCAGTATTTT

j_gene: TRBJ1-5
v_gene: TRBV6-5
d_gene: TRBD1
abundance: .
CDR3aa: CASSPQTQGDQPQHF
CDR3nt: TGTGCCAGCAGTCCCCAGACCCAGGGGGATCAGCCCCAGCATTTT

j_gene: TRBJ2-2
v_gene: TRBV19
d_gene: .
abundance: once
CDR3aa: CASVLGGNTGELFF
CDR3nt: TGTGCCAGTGTACTTGGCGGGAACACCGGGGAGCTGTTTTTT

j_gene: TRBJ2-5
v_gene: TRBV4-3
d_gene: .
abundance: .
CDR3aa: CASSQDRQGVKTQYF
CDR3nt: TGCGCCAGCAGCCAAGATCGGCAGGGTGTAAAGACCCAGTACTTC

j_gene: TRBJ2-3
v_gene: TRBV5-1
d_gene: .
abundance: .
CDR3aa: CASSLALVADTQYF
CDR3nt: TGCGCCAGCAGCTTGGCCCTTGTTGCAGATACGCAGTATTTT

j_gene: TRBJ1-2
v_gene: TRBV27
d_gene: TRBD1
abundance: .
CDR3aa: CASSHTGGANYGYTF
CDR3nt: TGTGCCAGCAGCCACACAGGGGGCGCTAACTATGGCTACACCTTC

j_gene: TRBJ2-1
v_gene: TRBV27
d_gene: .
abundance: few
CDR3aa: CASREGNRNEQFF
CDR3nt: TGTGCCAGCAGAGAGGGGAATAGGAATGAGCAGTTCTTC

j_gene: TRBJ2-1
v_gene: TRBV18
d_gene: TRBD2
abundance: .
CDR3aa: CASSPFAGTSGGYNEQFF
CDR3nt: TGTGCCAGCTCACCTTTCGCCGGGACTAGCGGGGGGTACAATGAGCAGTTCTTC

j_gene: TRBJ2-6
v_gene: TRBV5-1
d_gene: .
abundance: .
CDR3aa: CASSLGSASGANVLTF
CDR3nt: TGCGCCAGCAGCTTGGGGTCAGCCTCTGGGGCCAACGTCCTGACTTTC

j_gene: TRBJ1-6
v_gene: TRBV7-2
d_gene: .
abundance: .
CDR3aa: CASSAQATYNSPLHF
CDR3nt: TGTGCCAGCAGCGCTCAGGCAACTTATAATTCACCCCTCCACTTT

j_gene: TRBJ2-7
v_gene: TRBV5-5
d_gene: TRBD1
abundance: few
CDR3aa: CASSRQGKEYEQYF
CDR3nt: TGTGCCAGCAGCCGACAGGGTAAAGAGTACGAGCAGTACTTC

j_gene: TRBJ2-7
v_gene: TRBV28
d_gene: TRBD1
abundance: .
CDR3aa: CASRAATGSYEQYF
CDR3nt: TGTGCCAGCAGAGCCGCGACAGGGTCCTACGAGCAGTACTTC

j_gene: TRBJ1-4
v_gene: TRBV7-8
d_gene: TRBD1
abundance: .
CDR3aa: CASSPYRGGNEKLFF
CDR3nt: TGTGCCAGCAGCCCCTACAGGGGGGGGAATGAAAAACTGTTTTTT

j_gene: TRBJ2-1
v_gene: TRBV7-6
d_gene: .
abundance: .
CDR3aa: CASSLASGQSTFDEQFF
CDR3nt: TGTGCCAGCAGCTTAGCGTCCGGACAGTCGACTTTCGATGAGCAGTTCTTC

j_gene: TRBJ1-1
v_gene: TRBV19
d_gene: TRBD1
abundance: .
CDR3aa: CASRQGVGSTEAFF
CDR3nt: TGTGCCAGTAGGCAGGGGGTAGGGAGCACTGAAGCTTTCTTT

j_gene: TRBJ1-4
v_gene: TRBV2
d_gene: TRBD1
abundance: .
CDR3aa: CASSDRQGFNEKLFF
CDR3nt: TGTGCCAGCAGTGACAGACAGGGGTTTAATGAAAAACTGTTTTTT

j_gene: TRBJ1-2
v_gene: TRBV4-3
d_gene: .
abundance: .
CDR3aa: CASSPTDSYGYTF
CDR3nt: TGCGCCAGCAGCCCGACAGACTCCTATGGCTACACCTTC

j_gene: TRBJ2-3
v_gene: TRBV7-6
d_gene: TRBD1
abundance: .
CDR3aa: CASSPQGATDTQYF
CDR3nt: TGTGCCAGCAGCCCTCAGGGGGCAACAGATACGCAGTATTTT

j_gene: TRBJ2-1
v_gene: TRBV11-2
d_gene: .
abundance: .
CDR3aa: CASSLNVDNEQFF
CDR3nt: TGTGCCAGCAGCTTAAATGTCGACAATGAGCAGTTCTTC

j_gene: TRBJ1-5
v_gene: TRBV18
d_gene: TRBD1
abundance: few
CDR3aa: CASSPPGQGPQHF
CDR3nt: TGTGCCAGCTCACCCCCGGGACAGGGGCCCCAGCATTTT

j_gene: TRBJ2-3
v_gene: TRBV2
d_gene: .
abundance: .
CDR3aa: CASSAGWSGDTQYF
CDR3nt: TGTGCCAGCAGTGCGGGGTGGTCAGGAGATACGCAGTATTTT

j_gene: TRBJ2-1
v_gene: TRBV5-4
d_gene: .
abundance: .
CDR3aa: CASSYGGIDRADEQFF
CDR3nt: TGTGCCAGCAGCTACGGGGGAATAGACAGGGCCGATGAGCAGTTCTTC

j_gene: TRBJ1-5
v_gene: TRBV14
d_gene: .
abundance: .
CDR3aa: CASSQGLNQPQHF
CDR3nt: TGTGCCAGCAGCCAAGGGCTGAATCAGCCCCAGCATTTT

j_gene: TRBJ2-7
v_gene: TRBV19
d_gene: .
abundance: few
CDR3aa: CASSTNYGLEQYF
CDR3nt: TGTGCCAGTAGTACAAACTATGGACTCGAGCAGTACTTC